This passage covers 2 T cell receptor beta chains from one sample sequenced in a study of blood T cell repertoires in COVID-19. Data came from immunoSEQ multiplex PCR; TCRdb stores just in-frame clones and leaves some out. The sample holds 130,000 or so clones, roughly 89% seen once. Sample: peripheral blood. The receptors shown here come from a man aged 60-69 years with COVID-19, enrolled during active disease.

The chain joins TRBV19 to TRBJ1-2, with 9 bases matching TRBD1. CDR1 is LNHDA and CDR2 is SQIVND in the germline V gene (reference sequence). The CDR3 runs 14 residues. J lost 3 bases, V lost 7 bases, and 6 bases had no gene match. The CDR3 is CASIRTGEDYGYTF. The CDR3, as DNA: TGTGCCAGTATTAGGACAGGGGAAGACTATGGCTACACCTTC.

The gene calls are TRBV5-6 and TRBJ2-7; 7 bases are a match to TRBD1. Germline CDR1 is SGHDT and CDR2 is YYEEEE. The CDR3 covers 14 residues. The V segment lost 1 base and the J segment 3 bases; nucleotides outside the gene matches: 4. The CDR3 reads CASSLYRGNYEQYF. In nucleotides, the CDR3 is TGTGCCAGCAGCTTGTACAGGGGAAACTACGAGCAGTACTTC.